This entry concerns a single TCR beta chain. Antigen: not known. This specimen comes from a study of T cell responses to AZD1222 COVID-19 vaccine. In the study overall: Second doses that came at about 4 or about 12 weeks were put together.

Data came from immunoSEQ multiplex PCR; TCRdb stores just in-frame clones and leaves some out. The data contain roughly 120,000 clones, roughly 90% of them seen just once; the ten biggest clones take up 3.5% to 5%. The CDR3 totals 13 residues. The V and J ends lost 8 bases and 5 bases respectively, with 14 bases between them. Per germline, CDR1 KGHSH and CDR2 LQKENI. Broader study findings: Spike-spanning, vaccine-associated CD4 TCRs were dominant at 160-218 and 743-854. Clonal diversity may have been underestimated in mostly white British donors.

The chain is built from TRBV18 and TRBJ2-3; D not resolved. The source of this sequence is an adult in good health. Sequences were derived from peripheral blood, sampled on day 0 of AZD1222 vaccination. The CDR3 sequence: CASPNQPEDTQYF. DNA of the CDR3: TGTGCCAGCCCAAATCAGCCCGAAGATACGCAGTATTTT.